This T cell receptor (beta chain) stems from a study of graft-versus-host responses after intestinal transplantation. As for the study in general: Multivisceral, liver-intestinal, or isolated intestinal transplants were performed in recipients. The whole recipient group had anti-thymocyte globulin induction followed by tacrolimus and steroids for around three years.

The CDR3 sequence is 13 residues long. With 7 bases removed from V and 7 bases from J, the gap between germline ends came to 16 bases. Germline assignment: CDR1 SNHLY and CDR2 FYNNEI. As to this clone: What it recognizes is unknown.

General observations from the study: Early post-transplant falls in HvG clones accompanied the peak levels of circulating GvH clones.

Sequencing used immunoSEQ multiplex PCR; TCRdb keeps in-frame clones, though not all of them. The profile shows 6,500 to 10,000 clones, approximately 79% of them singletons. The authors processed graft tissue to release intraepithelial and lamina propria lymphocytes. The starting material was ileum tissue, obtained nearly 500 days after intestinal transplant. The chain combines TRBV2 with TRBJ1-1; possibly TRBD1 for D (5 bases). This TCR was recovered from a human patient who received an intestinal transplant, so some T cells may come from the graft donor. The DNA for the CDR3 is TGTGCCAGCATGTCCTTAAGGGGCGGTGAAGCTTTCTTT. It translates to CASMSLRGGEAFF. Filled out from reference TRBV2 and TRBJ1-1, the complete variable domain reads EPEVTQTPSHQVTQMGQEVILRCVPISNHLYFYWYRQILGQKVEFLVSFYNNEISEKSEIFDDQFSVERPDGSNFTLKIRSTKLEDSAMYFCASMSLRGGEAFFGQGTRLTVV.